This section outlines one T cell receptor (beta chain) sequence together with its context. This entry comes from a study of blood T cell repertoires in COVID-19. Study summary: PBMCs, B-cell-depleted T cells, or T cells were the source of the cDNA or gDNA that made up the material.

The table came from immunoSEQ multiplex PCR; TCRdb's copy has only in-frame clones and leaves some out. Here the sample spans some 100,000 clones, 91% being singletons. Germline values: CDR1 LNHNV, CDR2 YYDKDF (reference sequence). Trimming shortened V by 0 bases and J by 3 bases, and 3 bases separated the two germline ends. This CDR3 has 12 residues. This chain links TRBV15 with TRBJ2-7, with D uncertain. Sequenced sample: peripheral blood. The sequence was obtained from a man aged 60 to 69 with acute or convalescent COVID-19. The CDR3 protein is CATSRDRYEQYF. CDR3 in DNA: TGTGCCACCAGCAGAGATCGCTACGAGCAGTACTTC.